Listed below are T cell receptor beta chains from one sample, sequenced in a study of blood T cell repertoires in COVID-19. Here immunoSEQ multiplex PCR was the method, and the copy in TCRdb shows in-frame clones only, minus some. The table includes 100,000 or so clones, 80% to 95% detected once. Input material: peripheral blood. The source of these receptors is a man aged 45-65 years with active COVID-19. Each CDR3 is given with its conserved first and last residue. D genes are given only for firm matches. Rows give clone size only sometimes, using once, few, many, or a class for an expanded clone.

d_gene,j_gene,v_gene,abundance,CDR3aa,CDR3nt
TRBD1,TRBJ1-2,TRBV9,few,CASSTGLQGASGYGYTF,TGTGCCAGCAGCACAGGACTACAGGGGGCTTCCGGCTATGGCTACACCTTC
.,TRBJ1-1,TRBV11-1,.,CASTMPGMNTEAFF,TGTGCCAGCACCATGCCGGGGATGAACACTGAAGCTTTCTTT
.,TRBJ1-6,TRBV5-1,few,CASSPDNSPLHF,TGCGCCAGCAGCCCGGATAATTCACCCCTCCACTTT
TRBD2,TRBJ2-3,TRBV7-2,.,CASSLGGRKVDTQYF,TGTGCCAGCAGCTTGGGCGGGAGGAAGGTAGATACGCAGTATTTT
.,TRBJ1-5,TRBV24-1,.,CATAPGREVGQPQHF,TGTGCCACCGCCCCAGGAAGGGAGGTAGGTCAGCCCCAGCATTTT
TRBD2,TRBJ2-3,TRBV6-1,few,CASSGIAGGGTDTQYF,TGTGCCAGCAGTGGAATAGCGGGAGGGGGCACAGATACGCAGTATTTT
.,TRBJ1-1,TRBV5-1,.,CASSPDSYTEAFF,TGCGCCAGCAGCCCGGACAGTTACACTGAAGCTTTCTTT
.,TRBJ2-7,TRBV3-1/TRBV3-2,.,CASSQGNEQYF,TGTGCCAGCAGCCAAGGTAACGAGCAGTACTTC
TRBD2,TRBJ2-2,TRBV30,.,CAWRLAGGHTGELFF,TGTGCCTGGAGACTAGCGGGAGGGCACACCGGGGAGCTGTTTTTT
.,TRBJ2-1,TRBV4-2,.,CASSQAQVGQSYEQFF,TGTGCCAGCAGCCAAGCCCAAGTTGGACAGTCGTATGAGCAGTTCTTC
.,TRBJ2-7,TRBV6-1,.,CASSELGDNSYEQYF,TGTGCCAGCAGTGAACTAGGGGACAACTCCTACGAGCAGTACTTC
.,TRBJ1-1,TRBV30,.,CAWSVDPGMNTEAFF,TGTGCCTGGAGTGTAGATCCAGGGATGAACACTGAAGCTTTCTTT
TRBD2,TRBJ2-1,TRBV3-1/TRBV3-2,.,CASSSRTSGRSSYNEQFF,TGTGCCAGCAGCTCCAGGACTAGCGGGAGGAGCTCCTACAATGAGCAGTTCTTC
.,TRBJ1-2,TRBV18,.,CASSPSGGLYGYTF,TGTGCCAGCTCACCATCGGGGGGGCTCTATGGCTACACCTTC
.,TRBJ1-1,TRBV24-1,.,CATSEAGLNTEAFF,TGTGCCACCAGTGAGGCAGGGTTGAACACTGAAGCTTTCTTT
.,TRBJ2-1,TRBV28,.,CASRASSYNEQFF,TGTGCCAGCAGGGCTAGCTCCTACAATGAGCAGTTCTTC
.,TRBJ2-5,TRBV7-2,.,CASSASWEETQYF,TGTGCCAGCAGCGCCTCCTGGGAGGAGACCCAGTACTTC
.,TRBJ1-6,TRBV6-5,.,CASSYEGAGNSPLHF,TGTGCCAGCAGTTATGAAGGGGCCGGCAATTCACCCCTCCACTTT
.,TRBJ1-1,TRBV9,once,CASSPPVNTEAFF,TGTGCCAGCAGCCCCCCAGTAAACACTGAAGCTTTCTTT
.,TRBJ2-2,TRBV30,.,CAWSTRGGMNTGELFF,TGTGCCTGGAGTACAAGGGGCGGGATGAACACCGGGGAGCTGTTTTTT
.,TRBJ2-1,TRBV6-5,.,CASSGESYNEQFF,TGTGCCAGCAGCGGAGAGTCCTACAATGAGCAGTTCTTC
.,TRBJ2-2,TRBV11-2,.,CASSFLVGKPGELFF,TGTGCCAGCAGCTTCCTAGTCGGGAAACCCGGGGAGCTGTTTTTT
TRBD2,TRBJ2-7,TRBV5-5,.,CASSFGGRVYEQYF,TGTGCCAGCAGCTTTGGCGGGAGGGTGTACGAGCAGTACTTC
.,TRBJ1-5,TRBV19,few,CASSIGQNQPQHF,TGTGCCAGTAGTATAGGACAGAATCAGCCCCAGCATTTT
TRBD1,TRBJ1-4,TRBV28,.,CASSPQLAGGGLSGEKLFF,TGTGCCAGCAGTCCTCAATTGGCAGGGGGCGGTTTATCGGGTGAAAAACTGTTTTTT
.,TRBJ2-1,TRBV27,.,CASSSPRGKSYNEQFF,TGTGCCAGCAGTTCCCCCCGGGGTAAGTCCTACAATGAGCAGTTCTTC
.,TRBJ2-1,TRBV7-9,.,CASSPQTGWDEQFF,TGTGCCAGCAGCCCCCAGACAGGATGGGATGAGCAGTTCTTC
TRBD1,TRBJ1-4,TRBV5-1,.,CASSPDRHNEKLFF,TGCGCCAGCAGCCCGGACAGGCATAATGAAAAACTGTTTTTT
.,TRBJ1-2,TRBV18,.,CASSPGGDLYGYTF,TGTGCCAGCTCCCCCGGCGGCGACCTCTATGGCTACACCTTC
TRBD1,TRBJ2-3,TRBV7-9,.,CASSPKQGARDTQYF,TGTGCCAGCAGTCCCAAACAGGGGGCGAGAGATACGCAGTATTTT
.,TRBJ2-7,TRBV7-9,.,CASSLKKKGTRLSYEQYF,TGTGCCAGCAGCCTTAAGAAAAAGGGGACAAGGCTTTCCTACGAGCAGTACTTC
.,TRBJ2-1,TRBV5-1,medium-sized,CASRQWGVEEQFF,TGCGCCAGCAGGCAATGGGGGGTCGAAGAGCAGTTCTTC
TRBD2,TRBJ2-5,TRBV6-5,.,CASSPTSGQETQYF,TGTGCCAGCAGTCCGACTAGCGGGCAAGAGACCCAGTACTTC
TRBD2,TRBJ2-1,TRBV6-5,.,CATQRGNEQFF,TGTGCCACCCAGCGGGGGAATGAGCAGTTCTTC
.,TRBJ2-7,TRBV15,once,CATSDEEGAYEQYF,TGTGCCACCAGTGATGAAGAGGGAGCCTACGAGCAGTACTTC
.,TRBJ1-1,TRBV11-2,.,CASSLEKTEAFF,TGTGCCAGCAGCTTGGAGAAGACTGAAGCTTTCTTT
.,TRBJ1-1,TRBV19,.,CASSSNGAEAFF,TGTGCCAGTAGTTCGAACGGTGCTGAAGCTTTCTTT
TRBD2,TRBJ2-1,TRBV6-1,.,CASSDNIGAGVTNEQFF,TGTGCCAGCAGTGATAATATAGGAGCGGGAGTAACCAATGAGCAGTTCTTC
.,TRBJ2-4,TRBV18,.,CASSPPSQGKNIQYF,TGTGCCAGCTCACCACCCTCACAGGGTAAAAACATTCAGTACTTC
.,TRBJ2-3,TRBV18,.,CASSPPVTSKFADTQYF,TGTGCCAGCTCACCACCCGTCACTAGCAAGTTCGCAGATACGCAGTATTTT
.,TRBJ1-1,TRBV5-6,.,CASKYQGFDTEAFF,TGTGCCAGCAAGTACCAGGGTTTCGACACTGAAGCTTTCTTT
.,TRBJ2-7,TRBV3-1/TRBV3-2,.,CASSQDLVREQYF,TGTGCCAGCAGCCAAGACCTAGTTCGCGAGCAGTACTTC
.,TRBJ2-3,TRBV27,.,CASSSQDTLDTQYF,TGTGCCAGCAGTTCCCAGGACACCCTGGATACGCAGTATTTT
.,TRBJ2-7,TRBV24-1,.,CATSDTQGGKYF,TGTGCCACCAGTGATACACAGGGTGGGAAGTACTTC
TRBD1,TRBJ1-6,TRBV19,few,CASSPSGQGPPLHF,TGTGCCAGTAGTCCCTCAGGACAGGGACCACCCCTCCACTTT
.,TRBJ1-5,TRBV15,.,CATSPSSNQPQHF,TGTGCCACCAGCCCCTCGAGCAATCAGCCCCAGCATTTT
TRBD2,TRBJ2-5,TRBV2,.,CASSPGLAKETQYF,TGTGCCAGCAGTCCGGGACTAGCAAAAGAGACCCAGTACTTC
TRBD2,TRBJ2-5,TRBV18,.,CASSPIRLAEETQYF,TGTGCCAGCTCACCCATAAGACTAGCGGAAGAGACCCAGTACTTC
.,TRBJ2-5,TRBV2,.,CASSKGLQETQYF,TGTGCCAGCAGTAAGGGGCTACAAGAGACCCAGTACTTC
.,TRBJ2-1,TRBV27,.,CASSSAGPYNEQFF,TGTGCCAGCAGTTCAGCGGGCCCCTACAATGAGCAGTTCTTC
.,TRBJ2-1,TRBV18,.,CASSPSGSSYNEQFF,TGTGCCAGCTCACCTAGCGGAAGCTCCTACAATGAGCAGTTCTTC
TRBD2,TRBJ2-1,TRBV6-5,.,CASSPEREVQFF,TGTGCCAGCAGTCCGGAGCGGGAAGTGCAGTTCTTC
.,TRBJ2-1,TRBV24-1,.,CATSDLRQTDEQFF,TGTGCCACCAGTGATTTGCGGCAGACTGATGAGCAGTTCTTC
TRBD1,TRBJ2-1,TRBV7-3,.,CASSPQGTANEQFF,TGTGCCAGCAGTCCCCAGGGGACAGCCAATGAGCAGTTCTTC
.,TRBJ1-4,TRBV3-1/TRBV3-2,once,CASSQAQDRFNEKLFF,TGTGCCAGCAGCCAAGCCCAGGACAGATTTAATGAAAAACTGTTTTTT
.,TRBJ1-3,TRBV5-1,.,CASSLTSGSGNTIYF,TGCGCCAGCAGCTTAACCTCAGGGTCTGGAAACACCATATATTTT
TRBD1,TRBJ1-2,TRBV6-1,.,CASSVADRGYGYTF,TGTGCCAGCAGTGTAGCGGACAGGGGTTATGGCTACACCTTC
TRBD2,TRBJ2-7,TRBV27,once,CASRPLSGSLYEQYF,TGTGCCAGCAGGCCCCTCAGCGGGAGTTTGTACGAGCAGTACTTC
.,TRBJ2-5,TRBV15,.,CATSRDRREHTPETQYF,TGTGCCACCAGCAGAGATCGGCGGGAACACACCCCGGAGACCCAGTACTTC
TRBD1,TRBJ1-5,TRBV28,.,CATQENSGGAIQPQHF,TGTGCCACCCAAGAAAATTCAGGGGGCGCTATTCAGCCCCAGCATTTT